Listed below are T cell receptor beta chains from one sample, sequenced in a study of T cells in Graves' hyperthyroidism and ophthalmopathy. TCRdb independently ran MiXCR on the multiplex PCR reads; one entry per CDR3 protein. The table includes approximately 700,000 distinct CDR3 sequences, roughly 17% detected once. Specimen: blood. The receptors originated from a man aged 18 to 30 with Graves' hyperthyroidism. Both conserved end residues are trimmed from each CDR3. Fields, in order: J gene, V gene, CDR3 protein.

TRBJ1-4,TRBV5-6,ASSTGGDEKLF
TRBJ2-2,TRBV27,ASSQGSVINTGELF
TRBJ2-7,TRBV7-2,ASSLGMTSGGYEQY
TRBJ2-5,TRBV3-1,ASSYRTGGETQY
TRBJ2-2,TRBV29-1,SVATRGVSGELF
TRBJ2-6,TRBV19,ASNEGGANVLT
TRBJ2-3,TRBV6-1,ASSRTGLGTDTQY
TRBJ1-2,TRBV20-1,SARAPEGRGLLDGYT
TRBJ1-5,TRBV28,ASSTDISNQPQH
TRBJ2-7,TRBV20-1,SPSERGSNEQY
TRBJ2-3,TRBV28,ASSNDLSTDTQY
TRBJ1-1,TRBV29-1,SAQPLGRNTEAF
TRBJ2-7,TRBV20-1,SAIRAVYEQY
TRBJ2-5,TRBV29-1,SVVGVRRAGWIETQY
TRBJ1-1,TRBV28,ASSLLGTLAEAF
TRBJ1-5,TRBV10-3,AISEDRVGNQPQH
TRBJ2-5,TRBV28,ASSFQWEMAGEAGRRETQY
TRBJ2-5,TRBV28,ASSFRTTRQETQY
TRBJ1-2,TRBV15,ATSRGGTGVPNYGYT
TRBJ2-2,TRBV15,ATSRDTGTGELF
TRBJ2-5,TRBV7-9,ASSLVKTQY
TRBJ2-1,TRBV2,ASSDEASSYNEQF
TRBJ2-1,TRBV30,AWTEGRGRYNEQF
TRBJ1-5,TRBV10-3,AISESVIGNQPQH
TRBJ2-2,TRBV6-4,ASSDSKLAGGTGELF
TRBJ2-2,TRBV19,ASSIALSTAGELF
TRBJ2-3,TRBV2,ASGRRDSGTAGTQY